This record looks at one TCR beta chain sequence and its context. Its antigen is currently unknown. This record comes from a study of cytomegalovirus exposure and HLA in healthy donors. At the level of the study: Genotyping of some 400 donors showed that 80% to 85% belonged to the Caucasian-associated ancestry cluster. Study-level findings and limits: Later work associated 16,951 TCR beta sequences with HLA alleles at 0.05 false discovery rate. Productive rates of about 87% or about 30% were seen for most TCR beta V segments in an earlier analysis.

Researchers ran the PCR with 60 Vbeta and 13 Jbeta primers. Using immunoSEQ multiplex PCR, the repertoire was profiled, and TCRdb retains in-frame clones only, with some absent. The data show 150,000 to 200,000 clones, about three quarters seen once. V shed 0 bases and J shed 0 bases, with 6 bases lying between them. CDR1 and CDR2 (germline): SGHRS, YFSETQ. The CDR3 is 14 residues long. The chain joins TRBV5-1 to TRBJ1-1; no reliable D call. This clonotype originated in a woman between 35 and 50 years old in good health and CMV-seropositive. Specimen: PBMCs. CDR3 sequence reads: CASSLGRVNTEAFF. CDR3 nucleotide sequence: TGCGCCAGCAGCTTGGGGCGGGTGAACACTGAAGCTTTCTTT.